This T cell receptor beta chain was obtained from a study of cytomegalovirus exposure and HLA in healthy donors. This CDR3 region has 14 residues. CDR1 and CDR2 (germline): SQVTM, ANQGSEA. V dropped 1 base and J dropped 4 bases, with 13 bases sitting between them. Researchers ran the PCR with 60 Vbeta and 13 Jbeta primers. The assay was immunoSEQ multiplex PCR, and TCRdb's table has in-frame clones only and misses some. The sample shows fewer than 200,000 clones, 70% to 80% of them seen only once. Among the donors, all were healthy bone marrow donors. Sequenced sample: PBMCs. The chain is built from TRBV29-1 and TRBJ1-1, with D maybe TRBD1 (5 bases). The clonotype originates from a female donor in good health and CMV-seronegative. The CDR3 reads CSVEGGPGVTEAFF. CDR3 bases: TGCAGCGTTGAAGGTGGCCCGGGGGTCACTGAAGCTTTCTTT.